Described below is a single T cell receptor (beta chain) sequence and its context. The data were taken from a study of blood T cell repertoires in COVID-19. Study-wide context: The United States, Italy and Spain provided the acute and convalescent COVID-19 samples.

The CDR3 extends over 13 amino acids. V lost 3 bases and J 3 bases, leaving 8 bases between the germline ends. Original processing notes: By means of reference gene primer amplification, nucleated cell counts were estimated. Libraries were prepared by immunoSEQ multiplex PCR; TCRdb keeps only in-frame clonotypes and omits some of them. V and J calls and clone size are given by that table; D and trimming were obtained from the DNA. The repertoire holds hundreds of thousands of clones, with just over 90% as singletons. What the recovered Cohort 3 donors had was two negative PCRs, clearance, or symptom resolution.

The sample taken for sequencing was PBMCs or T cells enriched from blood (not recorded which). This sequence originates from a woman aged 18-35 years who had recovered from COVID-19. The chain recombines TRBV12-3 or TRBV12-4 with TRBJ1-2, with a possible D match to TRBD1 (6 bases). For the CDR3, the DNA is TGTGCCAGCAGTTTGGGGGGGCACTATGGCTACACCTTC. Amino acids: CASSLGGHYGYTF.